This TCR beta chain was found in a study of glioma-infiltrating T cells after dendritic cell vaccination. About the study: Dendritic cells derived from monocytes and pulsed with autologous tumor lysate formed the vaccine. At biweekly intervals, patients got three intradermal dendritic cell vaccine injections. Whole-study findings and limits: Survival was not directly related to TCR clonality in these patients.

Comments on this clone: The antigen is unknown.

The protocol was immunoSEQ multiplex PCR, while the TCRdb copy is restricted to in-frame clones and leaves out a portion. The data contain approximately 60,000 clones, approximately 89% of them singletons. Time point indicated: after dendritic cell vaccination, including at tumor progression/relapse. Blood PBMC samples: pre-vaccination, two weeks post third vaccination, and at tumor progression. Germline loops: CDR1 DFQATT, CDR2 SNEGSKA (reference sequence). CDR3 length: 11 amino acids. This TCR was recovered from a human donor with glioblastoma. Source: blood, taken after dendritic cell vaccination. The chain couples TRBV20-1 to TRBJ2-1; 15 bases are shared with TRBD2. The CDR3 sequence is CRGLAGGIQFF. The CDR3 coding sequence is TGCAGGGGACTAGCGGGGGGAATACAGTTCTTC.